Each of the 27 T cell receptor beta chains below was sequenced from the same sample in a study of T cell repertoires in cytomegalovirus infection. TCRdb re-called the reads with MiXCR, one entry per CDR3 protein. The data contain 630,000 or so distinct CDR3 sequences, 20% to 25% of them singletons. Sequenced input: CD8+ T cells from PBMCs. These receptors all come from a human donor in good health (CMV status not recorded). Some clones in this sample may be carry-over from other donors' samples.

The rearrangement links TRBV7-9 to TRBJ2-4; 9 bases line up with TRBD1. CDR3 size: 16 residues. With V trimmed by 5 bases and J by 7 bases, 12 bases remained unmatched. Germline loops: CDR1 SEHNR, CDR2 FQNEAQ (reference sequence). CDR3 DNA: TGTGCCAGCAGCCTCGACTGGGGACAGGGAGCGAACATTCAGTACTTC. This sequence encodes CASSLDWGQGANIQYF.

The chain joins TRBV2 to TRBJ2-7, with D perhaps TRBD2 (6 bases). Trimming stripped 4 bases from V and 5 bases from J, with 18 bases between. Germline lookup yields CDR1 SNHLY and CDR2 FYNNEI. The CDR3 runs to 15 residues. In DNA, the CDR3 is TGTGCCAGCAGTGGGAGGGTCAGGGTAAGCGACGAGCAGTACTTC. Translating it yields CASSGRVRVSDEQYF.

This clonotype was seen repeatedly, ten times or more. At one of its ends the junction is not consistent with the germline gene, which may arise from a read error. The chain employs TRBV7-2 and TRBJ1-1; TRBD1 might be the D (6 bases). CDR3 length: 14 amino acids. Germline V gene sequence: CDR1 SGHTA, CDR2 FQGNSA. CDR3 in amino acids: CASSLASQGSEAFF. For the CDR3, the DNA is TGTGCCAGCAGTTTAGCCAGCCAGGGGTCTGAAGCTTTCTTT.

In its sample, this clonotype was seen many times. The chain's CDR3 is CASSGDSANTGELFF. CDR3 DNA sequence: TGTGCCAGCAGTGGGGACTCCGCGAACACCGGGGAGCTGTTTTTT. V is TRBV2 and J is TRBJ2-2, with D maybe TRBD2 (6 bases). With 4 bases removed from V and 0 bases from J, the gap between germline ends came to 9 bases. Per germline, CDR1 SNHLY and CDR2 FYNNEI. The CDR3 has 15 residues.

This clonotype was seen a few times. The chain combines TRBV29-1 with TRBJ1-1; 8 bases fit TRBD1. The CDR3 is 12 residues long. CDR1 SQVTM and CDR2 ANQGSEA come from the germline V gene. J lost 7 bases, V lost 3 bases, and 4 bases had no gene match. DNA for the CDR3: TGCAGCGTTGAGGGCAGGGGGCTTGAAGCTTTCTTT. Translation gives CSVEGRGLEAFF.

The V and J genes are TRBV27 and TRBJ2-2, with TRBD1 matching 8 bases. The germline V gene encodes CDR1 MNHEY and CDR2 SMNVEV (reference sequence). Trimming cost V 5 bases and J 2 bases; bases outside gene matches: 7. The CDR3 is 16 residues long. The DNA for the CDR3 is TGTGCCAGCAGTACCCTGCAGGGGGCAAACACCGGGGAGCTGTTTTTT. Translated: CASSTLQGANTGELFF.

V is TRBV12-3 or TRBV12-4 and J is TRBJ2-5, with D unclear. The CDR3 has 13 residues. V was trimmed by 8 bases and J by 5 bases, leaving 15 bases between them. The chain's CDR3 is CASLSTPDETQYF. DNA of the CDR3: TGTGCCAGCCTATCTACCCCTGATGAGACCCAGTACTTC.

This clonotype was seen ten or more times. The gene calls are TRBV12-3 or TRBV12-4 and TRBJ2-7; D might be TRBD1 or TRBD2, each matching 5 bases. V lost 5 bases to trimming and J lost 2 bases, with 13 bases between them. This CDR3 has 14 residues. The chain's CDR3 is CASSPRDRAYEQYF. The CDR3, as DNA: TGTGCCAGCAGTCCCCGGGACCGCGCCTACGAGCAGTACTTC.

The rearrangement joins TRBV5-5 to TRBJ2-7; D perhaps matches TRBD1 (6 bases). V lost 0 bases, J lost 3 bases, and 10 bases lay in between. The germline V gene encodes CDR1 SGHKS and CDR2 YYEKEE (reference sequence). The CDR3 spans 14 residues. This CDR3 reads CASSLGDNVYEQYF. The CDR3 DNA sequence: TGTGCCAGCAGCTTGGGGGACAACGTCTACGAGCAGTACTTC.

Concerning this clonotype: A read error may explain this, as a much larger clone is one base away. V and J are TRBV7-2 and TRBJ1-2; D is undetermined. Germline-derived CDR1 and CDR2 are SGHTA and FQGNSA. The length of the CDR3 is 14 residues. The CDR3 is CASSSDGTKYGYTF. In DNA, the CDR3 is TGTGCCAGCAGCTCCGACGGAACTAAATATGGCTACACCTTC.

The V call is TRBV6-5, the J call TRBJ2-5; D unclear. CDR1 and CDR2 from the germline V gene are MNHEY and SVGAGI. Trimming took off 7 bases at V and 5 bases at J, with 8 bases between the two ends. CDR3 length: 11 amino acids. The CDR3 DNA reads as TGTGCCAGCACAGTTGGGGAGACCCAGTACTTC. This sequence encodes CASTVGETQYF.

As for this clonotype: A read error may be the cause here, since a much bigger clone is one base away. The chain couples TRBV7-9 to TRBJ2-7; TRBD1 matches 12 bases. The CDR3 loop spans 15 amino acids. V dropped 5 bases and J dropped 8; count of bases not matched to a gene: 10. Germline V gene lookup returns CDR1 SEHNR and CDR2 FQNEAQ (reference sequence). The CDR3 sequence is CASSPKGQGAYKQYF. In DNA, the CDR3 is TGTGCCAGCAGCCCGAAGGGACAGGGGGCTTACAAGCAGTACTTC.

CDR3 DNA: TGCGCCAGCAGCTTGTTTGAAGCCACGAACACCGGGGAGCTGTTTTTT. Translation gives CASSLFEATNTGELFF. This chain connects TRBV5-1 to TRBJ2-2, with D unclear. CDR3 length equals 16 residues. Germline values: CDR1 SGHRS, CDR2 YFSETQ. The V and J ends lost 1 base and 0 bases respectively, with 10 bases between them.

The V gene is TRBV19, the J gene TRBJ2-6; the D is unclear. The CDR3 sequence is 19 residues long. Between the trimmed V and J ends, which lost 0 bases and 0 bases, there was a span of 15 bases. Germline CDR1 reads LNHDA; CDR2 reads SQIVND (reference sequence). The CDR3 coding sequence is TGTGCCAGTAGTATAGACGTGGGAATAGCATACTCTGGGGCCAACGTCCTGACTTTC. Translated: CASSIDVGIAYSGANVLTF.

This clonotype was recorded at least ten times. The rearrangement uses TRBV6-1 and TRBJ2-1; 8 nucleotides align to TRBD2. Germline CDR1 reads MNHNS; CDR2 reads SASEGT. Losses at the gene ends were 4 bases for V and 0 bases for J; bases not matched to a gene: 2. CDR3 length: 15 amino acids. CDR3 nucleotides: TGTGCCAGCAGTGCCCGGGGGGGCTCCTACAATGAGCAGTTCTTC. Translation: CASSARGGSYNEQFF.

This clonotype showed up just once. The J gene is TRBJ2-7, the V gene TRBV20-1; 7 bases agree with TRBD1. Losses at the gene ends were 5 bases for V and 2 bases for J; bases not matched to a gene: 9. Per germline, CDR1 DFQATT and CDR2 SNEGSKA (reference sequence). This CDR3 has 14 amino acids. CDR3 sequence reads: CSARNRDRTYEQYF. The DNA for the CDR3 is TGCAGTGCTCGAAACCGGGACAGAACCTACGAGCAGTACTTC.

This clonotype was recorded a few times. The CDR3 loop reads CSVPFWTDHTEAFF. CDR3 DNA sequence: TGCAGTGTTCCTTTTTGGACAGACCACACTGAAGCTTTCTTT. The genes are TRBV20-1 and TRBJ1-1, with TRBD1 as a possible D gene (6 bases). The germline V gene encodes CDR1 DFQATT and CDR2 SNEGSKA (reference sequence). The CDR3 length is 14 residues. Deletions cut 7 bases from V and 3 bases from J, with 18 bases between.

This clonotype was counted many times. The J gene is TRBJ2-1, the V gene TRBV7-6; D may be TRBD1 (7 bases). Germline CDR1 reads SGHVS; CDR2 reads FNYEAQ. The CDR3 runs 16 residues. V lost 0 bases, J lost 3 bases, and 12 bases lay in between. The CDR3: CASSLALQGGYNEQFF. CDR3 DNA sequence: TGTGCCAGCAGCTTAGCGCTTCAGGGGGGCTACAATGAGCAGTTCTTC.

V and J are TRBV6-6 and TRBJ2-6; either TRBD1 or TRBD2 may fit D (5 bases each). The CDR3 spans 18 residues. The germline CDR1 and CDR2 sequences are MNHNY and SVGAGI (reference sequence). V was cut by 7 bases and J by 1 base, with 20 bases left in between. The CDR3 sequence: CASIDHGTPGSGANVLTF. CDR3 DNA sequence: TGTGCCAGCATCGACCATGGGACCCCGGGGTCTGGGGCCAACGTCCTGACTTTC.

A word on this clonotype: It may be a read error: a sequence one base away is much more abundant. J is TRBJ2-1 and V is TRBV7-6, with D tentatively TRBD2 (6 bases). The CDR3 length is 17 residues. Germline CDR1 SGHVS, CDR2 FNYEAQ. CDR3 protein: CVSSLESTSSAYNEQFF. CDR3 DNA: TGTGTCAGCAGCTTAGAGTCTACTAGCAGCGCCTACAATGAGCAGTTCTTC. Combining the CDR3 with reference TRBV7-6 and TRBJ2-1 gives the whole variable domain GAGVSQSPRYKVTKRGQDVALRCDPISGHVSLYWYRQALGQGPEFLTYFNYEAQQDKSGLPNDRFSAERPEGSISTLTIQRTEQRDSAMYRCVSSLESTSSAYNEQFFGPGTRLTVL.

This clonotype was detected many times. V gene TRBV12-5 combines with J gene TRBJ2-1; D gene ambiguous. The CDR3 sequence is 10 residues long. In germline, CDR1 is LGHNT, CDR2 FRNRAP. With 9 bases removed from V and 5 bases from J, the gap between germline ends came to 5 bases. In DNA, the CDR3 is TGTGCTAGCGGAGACAATGAGCAGTTCTTC. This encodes CASGDNEQFF. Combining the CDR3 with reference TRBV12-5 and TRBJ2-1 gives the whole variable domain DARVTQTPRHKVTEMGQEVTMRCQPILGHNTVFWYRQTMMQGLELLAYFRNRAPLDDSGMPKDRFSAEMPDATLATLKIQPSEPRDSAVYFCASGDNEQFFGPGTRLTVL.

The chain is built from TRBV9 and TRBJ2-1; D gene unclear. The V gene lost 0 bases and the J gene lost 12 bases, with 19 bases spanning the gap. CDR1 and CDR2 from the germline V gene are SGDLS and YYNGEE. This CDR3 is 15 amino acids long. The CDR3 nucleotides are TGTGCCAGCAGCGTAGAAGCTGAGTTAGGAGTTAGGCAGTTCTTC. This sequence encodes CASSVEAELGVRQFF.

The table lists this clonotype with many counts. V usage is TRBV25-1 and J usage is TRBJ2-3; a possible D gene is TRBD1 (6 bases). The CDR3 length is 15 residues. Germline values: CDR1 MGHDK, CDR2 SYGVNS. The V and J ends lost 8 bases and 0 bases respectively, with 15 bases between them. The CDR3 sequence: CASGLGAGSTDTQYF. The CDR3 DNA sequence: TGTGCCAGCGGGCTGGGGGCAGGGAGCACAGATACGCAGTATTTT.

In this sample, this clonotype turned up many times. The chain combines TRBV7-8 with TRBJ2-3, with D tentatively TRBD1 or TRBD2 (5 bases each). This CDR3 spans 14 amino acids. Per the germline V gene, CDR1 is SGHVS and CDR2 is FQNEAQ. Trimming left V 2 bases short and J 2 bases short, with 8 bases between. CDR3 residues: CASSLQGATDTQYF. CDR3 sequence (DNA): TGTGCCAGCAGCTTACAGGGAGCCACAGATACGCAGTATTTT.

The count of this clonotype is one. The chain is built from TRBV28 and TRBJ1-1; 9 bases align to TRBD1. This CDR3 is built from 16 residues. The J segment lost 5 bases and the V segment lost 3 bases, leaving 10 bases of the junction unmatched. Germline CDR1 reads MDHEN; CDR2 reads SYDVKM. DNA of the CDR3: TGTGCCAGCAGTTTTCGGACAGGGGAATTGGGGACTGAAGCTTTCTTT. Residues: CASSFRTGELGTEAFF. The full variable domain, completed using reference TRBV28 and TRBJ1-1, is DVKVTQSSRYLVKRTGEKVFLECVQDMDHENMFWYRQDPGLGLRLIYFSYDVKMKEKGDIPEGYSVSREKKERFSLILESASTNQTSMYLCASSFRTGELGTEAFFGQGTRLTVV.

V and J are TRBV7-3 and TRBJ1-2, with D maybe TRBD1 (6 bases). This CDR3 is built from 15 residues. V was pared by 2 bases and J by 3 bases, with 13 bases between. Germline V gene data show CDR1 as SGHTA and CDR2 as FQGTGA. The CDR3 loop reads CASSLSGEVDYGYTF. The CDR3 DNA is TGTGCCAGCAGCTTATCAGGGGAAGTCGACTATGGCTACACCTTC.

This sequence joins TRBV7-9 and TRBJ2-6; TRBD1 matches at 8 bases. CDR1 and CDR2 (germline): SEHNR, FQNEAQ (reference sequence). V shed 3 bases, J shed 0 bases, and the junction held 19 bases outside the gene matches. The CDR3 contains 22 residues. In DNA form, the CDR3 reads TGTGCCAGCAGCTTTCGTCGCGGGCAGGGGGCGTCTTCCCTCTCTGGGGCCAACGTCCTGACTTTC. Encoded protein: CASSFRRGQGASSLSGANVLTF.